This T cell receptor beta chain was found in a study of blood T cell repertoires in COVID-19. Study-level background: Material from acute and convalescent COVID-19 was sourced from the United States, Italy and Spain. Sources were T cells, B-cell-depleted T cells, or PBMCs; the material itself was cDNA or gDNA.

Germline loops: CDR1 SGHTA, CDR2 FQGNSA. The CDR3 extends over 15 amino acids. V lost 1 base to trimming and J lost 8 bases; unmatched junction nucleotides: 7. Source study methods: Reference gene primers were amplified, and this amplification served to estimate nucleated cell counts. Libraries were prepared by immunoSEQ multiplex PCR; TCRdb keeps only in-frame clonotypes and omits some of them. The V and J calls and clone size are taken from that table; D and trimming were inferred from the DNA. Here the sample spans approximately 120,000 clones, around 83% being singletons. This chain uses TRBV7-2 with TRBJ1-5, with TRBD1 matching over 8 bases. Sequencing used peripheral blood. The clonotype comes from a human donor in a cohort sampled during active COVID-19. The CDR3 reads CASSLGAGQDKPQHF. The CDR3 coding sequence is TGTGCCAGCAGCTTAGGGGCGGGACAGGATAAGCCCCAGCATTTT.